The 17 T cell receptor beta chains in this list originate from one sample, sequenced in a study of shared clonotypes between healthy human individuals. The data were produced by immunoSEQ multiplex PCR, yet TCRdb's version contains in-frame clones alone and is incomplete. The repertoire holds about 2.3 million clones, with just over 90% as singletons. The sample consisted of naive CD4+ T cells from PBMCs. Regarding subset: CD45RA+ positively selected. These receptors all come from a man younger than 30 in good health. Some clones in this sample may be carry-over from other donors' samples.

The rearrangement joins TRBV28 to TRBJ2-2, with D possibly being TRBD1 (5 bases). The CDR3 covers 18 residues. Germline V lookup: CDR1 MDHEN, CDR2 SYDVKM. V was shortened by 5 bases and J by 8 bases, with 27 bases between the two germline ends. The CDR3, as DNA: TGTGCCAGCAGTACTAACCCGCATTCAGGGCCCCCCCTAGGGGAGCTGTTTTTT. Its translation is CASSTNPHSGPPLGELFF.

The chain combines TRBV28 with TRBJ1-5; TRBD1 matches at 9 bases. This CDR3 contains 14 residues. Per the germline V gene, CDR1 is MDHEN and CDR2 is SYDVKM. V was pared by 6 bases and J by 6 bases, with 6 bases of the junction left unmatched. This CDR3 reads CASRDRGEGQPQHF. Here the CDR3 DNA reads TGTGCCAGCAGGGACAGGGGAGAAGGTCAGCCCCAGCATTTT.

The CDR3 nucleotides are TGTGCCAGCAGTATTCCAGCAGGGAAGGGCAATCAGCCCCAGCATTTT. As protein: CASSIPAGKGNQPQHF. V and J are TRBV28 and TRBJ1-5, with D possibly being TRBD1 (5 bases). This CDR3 comprises 16 residues. Trimming removed 5 bases at V and 2 bases at J, with 16 bases between. CDR1 and CDR2 from the germline V gene are MDHEN and SYDVKM.

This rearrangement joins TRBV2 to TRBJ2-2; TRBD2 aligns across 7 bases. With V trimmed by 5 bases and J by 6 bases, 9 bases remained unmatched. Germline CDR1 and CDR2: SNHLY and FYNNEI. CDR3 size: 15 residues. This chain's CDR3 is CASSLRTSLAGELFF. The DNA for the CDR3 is TGTGCCAGCAGTCTAAGGACTAGTTTGGCCGGGGAGCTGTTTTTT.

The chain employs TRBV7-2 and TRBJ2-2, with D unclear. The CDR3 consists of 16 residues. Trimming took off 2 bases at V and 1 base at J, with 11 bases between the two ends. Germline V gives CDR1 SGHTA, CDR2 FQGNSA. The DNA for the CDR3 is TGTGCCAGCAGCTTATTGATCTTGCTGAACACCGGGGAGCTGTTTTTT. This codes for CASSLLILLNTGELFF.

CDR3 region: CASSLLRDQPQHF. The CDR3 DNA sequence: TGTGCCAGCAGCCTCCTTAGGGATCAGCCCCAGCATTTT. The chain couples TRBV11-2 to TRBJ1-5, with D hard to call. V was cut by 5 bases and J by 5 bases, with 10 bases left in between. Germline V gives CDR1 SGHAT, CDR2 FQNNGV. CDR3 length: 13 amino acids.

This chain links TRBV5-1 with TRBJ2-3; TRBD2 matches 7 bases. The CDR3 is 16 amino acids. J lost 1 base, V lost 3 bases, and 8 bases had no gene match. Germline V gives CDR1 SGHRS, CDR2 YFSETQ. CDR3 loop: CASSSGVREGTDTQYF. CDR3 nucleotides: TGCGCCAGCAGCTCGGGGGTTCGGGAGGGCACAGATACGCAGTATTTT.

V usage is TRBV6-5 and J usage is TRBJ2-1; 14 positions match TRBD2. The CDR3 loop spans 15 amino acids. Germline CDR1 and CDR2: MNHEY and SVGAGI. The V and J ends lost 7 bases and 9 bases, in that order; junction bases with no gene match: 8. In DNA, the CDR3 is TGTGCCAGCACCCCCGGGACTAGCGGGAGTCGTGAGCAGTTCTTC. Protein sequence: CASTPGTSGSREQFF.

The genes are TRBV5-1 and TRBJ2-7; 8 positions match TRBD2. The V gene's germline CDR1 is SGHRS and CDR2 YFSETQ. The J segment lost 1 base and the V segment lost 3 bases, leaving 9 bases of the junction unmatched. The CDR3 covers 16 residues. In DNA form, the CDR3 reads TGCGCCAGCAGCTCTTCCGCAGCGGGAGTATCCTACGAGCAGTACTTC. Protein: CASSSSAAGVSYEQYF.

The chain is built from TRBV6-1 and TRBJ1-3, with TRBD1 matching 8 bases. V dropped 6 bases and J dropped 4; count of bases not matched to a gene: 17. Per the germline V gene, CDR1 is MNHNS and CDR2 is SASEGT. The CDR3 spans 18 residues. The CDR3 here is CASREPGQASSGGNTIYF. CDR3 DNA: TGTGCCAGCAGGGAACCGGGACAGGCCTCCAGCGGAGGAAACACCATATATTTT.

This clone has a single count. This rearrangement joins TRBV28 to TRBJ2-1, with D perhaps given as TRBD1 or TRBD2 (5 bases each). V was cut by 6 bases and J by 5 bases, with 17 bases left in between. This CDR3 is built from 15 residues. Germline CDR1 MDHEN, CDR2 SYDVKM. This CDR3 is CASRSPGRGNNEQFF. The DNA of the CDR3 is TGTGCCAGCAGATCCCCGGGACGCGGAAACAATGAGCAGTTCTTC.

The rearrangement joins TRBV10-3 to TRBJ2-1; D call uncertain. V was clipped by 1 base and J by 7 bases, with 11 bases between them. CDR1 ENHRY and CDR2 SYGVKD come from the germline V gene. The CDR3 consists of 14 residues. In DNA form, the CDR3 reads TGTGCCATCAGTGAGTTGGTAGTCGGGAATGAGCAGTTCTTC. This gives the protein CAISELVVGNEQFF.

The CDR3 DNA reads TGTGCCAGTTCCTCTACAGGGGGGGTTGAAGCTTTCTTT. Residues: CASSSTGGVEAFF. This chain links TRBV19 with TRBJ1-1, with TRBD1 matching over 8 bases. The CDR3 extends over 13 amino acids. Germline V gene sequence: CDR1 LNHDA, CDR2 SQIVND (reference sequence). The V and J ends lost 8 bases and 7 bases, in that order; junction bases with no gene match: 9.

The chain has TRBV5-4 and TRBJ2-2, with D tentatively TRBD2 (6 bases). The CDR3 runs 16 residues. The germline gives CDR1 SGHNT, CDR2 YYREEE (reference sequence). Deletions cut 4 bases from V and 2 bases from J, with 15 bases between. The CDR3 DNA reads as TGTGCCAGCAGCAAGACCGGGACTTCTAACACCGGGGAGCTGTTTTTT. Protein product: CASSKTGTSNTGELFF.

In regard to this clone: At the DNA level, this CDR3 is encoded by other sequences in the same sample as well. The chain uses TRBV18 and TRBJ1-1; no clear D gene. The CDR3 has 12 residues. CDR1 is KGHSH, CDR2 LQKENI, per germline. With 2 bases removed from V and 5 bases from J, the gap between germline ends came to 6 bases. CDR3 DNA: TGTGCCAGCTCACCAGAAGGGACTGAAGCTTTCTTT. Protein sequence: CASSPEGTEAFF. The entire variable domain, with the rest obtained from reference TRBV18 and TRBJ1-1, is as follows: NAGVMQNPRHLVRRRGQEARLRCSPMKGHSHVYWYRQLPEEGLKFMVYLQKENIIDESGMPKERFSAEFPKEGPSILRIQQVVRGDSAAYFCASSPEGTEAFFGQGTRLTVV.

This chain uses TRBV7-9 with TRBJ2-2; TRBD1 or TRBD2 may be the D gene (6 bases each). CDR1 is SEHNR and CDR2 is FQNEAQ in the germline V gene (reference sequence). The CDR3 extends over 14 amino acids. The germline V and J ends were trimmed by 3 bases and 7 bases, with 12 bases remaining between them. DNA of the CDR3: TGTGCCAGCAGCTTTTCGGGGGCCGGCGGGGAGCTGTTTTTT. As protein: CASSFSGAGGELFF. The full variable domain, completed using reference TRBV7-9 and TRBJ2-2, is DTGVSQNPRHKITKRGQNVTFRCDPISEHNRLYWYRQTLGQGPEFLTYFQNEAQLEKSRLLSDRFSAERPKGSFSTLEIQRTEQGDSAMYLCASSFSGAGGELFFGEGSRLTVL.

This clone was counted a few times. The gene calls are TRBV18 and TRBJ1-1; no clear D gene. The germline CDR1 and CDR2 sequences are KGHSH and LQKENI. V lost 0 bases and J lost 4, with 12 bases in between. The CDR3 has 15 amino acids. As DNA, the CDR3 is TGTGCCAGCTCACCACCCCTCGACTCTCTCACTGAAGCTTTCTTT. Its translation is CASSPPLDSLTEAFF.